This is a list of T cell receptor beta chains from one sample in a study of blood T cell repertoires in COVID-19. This table comes from immunoSEQ multiplex PCR, and its TCRdb copy is limited to in-frame clones, with some not included. The data show under 200,000 clones, approximately 91% seen once. The sample was peripheral blood. The receptors come from a man aged 18 to 30 with COVID-19, enrolled during active disease. Both conserved end residues are part of each CDR3. Each record gives: J gene, V gene, D gene, clone size, CDR3 DNA, CDR3 protein. D genes are given only for firm matches. Clone size, where shown, is once, few, many, or a class for clones that have expanded.

TRBJ2-7 TRBV20-1 TRBD2 - TGCAGTGCTAGTGATCGTAGCGGGAGATACGAGCAGTACTTC CSASDRSGRYEQYF
TRBJ1-6 TRBV6-6 - - TGTGCCAGCAGTTACCGACAGAGAGGTTCACCCCTCCACTTT CASSYRQRGSPLHF
TRBJ1-1 TRBV28 - - TGTGCCAGCAGTTTTGAGTTTAGGAACACTGAAGCTTTCTTT CASSFEFRNTEAFF
TRBJ2-7 TRBV10-1 TRBD2 - TGCGCCAGCAGTGAGAAAGGTAGCGGGGTCTCCTACGAGCAGTACTTC CASSEKGSGVSYEQYF
TRBJ1-2 TRBV3-1/TRBV3-2 TRBD1 - TGTGCCAGCAGCCGGACGGACAGGGAACCCGTTGGCTACACCTTC CASSRTDREPVGYTF
TRBJ2-1 TRBV5-4 - - TGTGCCAGCAGCTTACGGGGGGCATCCTACAATGAGCAGTTCTTC CASSLRGASYNEQFF
TRBJ1-4 TRBV28 - once TGTGCCAGCAGTCCGGAGGTTGCAACTAATGAAAAACTGTTTTTT CASSPEVATNEKLFF
TRBJ1-5 TRBV19 TRBD1 once TGTGCCAGTAGTCAAACAGGGGATAGGAATCAGCCCCAGCATTTT CASSQTGDRNQPQHF
TRBJ2-3 TRBV25-1 - - TGTGCCAGCAGTGAAGGACTCACAGATACGCAGTATTTT CASSEGLTDTQYF
TRBJ2-2 TRBV5-4 - - TGTGCCAGCAGCTTGGGCAGGGCAGGGGTGTACACCGGGGAGCTGTTTTTT CASSLGRAGVYTGELFF
TRBJ2-7 TRBV6-2/TRBV6-3 - - TGTGCCAGCAGCCACGAGTGGCACAGGTCGCCCTACGAGCAGTACTTC CASSHEWHRSPYEQYF
TRBJ1-2 TRBV28 - - TGTGCCAGCAGCCTCCGGACAATCTATGGCTACACCTTC CASSLRTIYGYTF
TRBJ2-7 TRBV4-1 TRBD2 - TGCGCCAGCAGCCAAGTGAGTAGCGGGAGTTTGCAGTACTTC CASSQVSSGSLQYF
TRBJ2-3 TRBV9 TRBD2 few TGTGCCAGCAGCGACCGGGGGGGCACAGATACGCAGTATTTT CASSDRGGTDTQYF
TRBJ2-7 TRBV5-1 - - TGCGCCAGCAGGCTAAGCGGACCAAGCTCCTACGAGCAGTACTTC CASRLSGPSSYEQYF
TRBJ2-7 TRBV7-2 - - TGTGCCAGCAGGGTGCGGGGCTCCTACGAGCAGTACTTC CASRVRGSYEQYF
TRBJ1-4 TRBV12-3/TRBV12-4 - - TGTGCCAGCAGTTTAATCGAGGAGGAAAAACTGTTTTTT CASSLIEEEKLFF
TRBJ1-2 TRBV13 TRBD1 - TGTGCCAGCAGCTCGAACAGGGGTGGCTACACCTTC CASSSNRGGYTF
TRBJ2-7 TRBV28 TRBD2 once TGTGCCAGCAGTTTGGGACTAGCGGGAGCCTACGAGCAGTACTTC CASSLGLAGAYEQYF
TRBJ2-1 TRBV5-1 - - TGCGCCAGCAGCTTGGGGAGGCAGCAGTTCTTC CASSLGRQQFF
TRBJ1-2 TRBV7-9 TRBD1 - TGTGCCAGCAGCCCAGACAGGGTTGGCTACACCTTC CASSPDRVGYTF
TRBJ1-2 TRBV28 - - TGTGCCAGCAGTTTATTGGGCAGAGGTTATATCGGGAGATATGGCTACACCTTC CASSLLGRGYIGRYGYTF
TRBJ2-7 TRBV27 TRBD2 - TGTGCCAGCAGTTTAGTAGCGGGAGCCCCCGAGCAGTACTTC CASSLVAGAPEQYF
TRBJ2-1 TRBV9 - - TGTGCCCGACGGGGTACCTACAATGAGCAGTTCTTC CARRGTYNEQFF